Listed here are 12 T cell receptor beta chains from one sample, sequenced in a study of blood T cell repertoires in COVID-19. Generated by immunoSEQ multiplex PCR, the TCRdb table keeps only in-frame clones and is missing some. The sample has tens of thousands of clones; roughly 78% are singletons. The sequencing sample was made of peripheral blood. Every receptor here comes from a woman aged 70-85 years with acute or convalescent COVID-19.

This clone was counted only a few times. The genes are TRBV6-5 and TRBJ2-3, with TRBD2 matching 11 bases. Germline V lookup: CDR1 MNHEY, CDR2 SVGAGI. This CDR3 region has 16 residues. The V segment lost 1 base and the J segment 0 bases; nucleotides outside the gene matches: 0. The chain's CDR3 is CASSYLAGGSTDTQYF. CDR3 in DNA: TGTGCCAGCAGTTACTTAGCGGGGGGGAGCACAGATACGCAGTATTTT.

The gene calls are TRBV15 and TRBJ1-3; D not certain. Germline V CDR1 and CDR2: LNHNV, YYDKDF (reference sequence). The CDR3 loop spans 14 amino acids. V dropped 0 bases and J dropped 4 bases, with 7 bases sitting between them. CDR3 coding DNA: TGTGCCACCAGCAGAGACGGTTCCGGAAACACCATATATTTT. Its protein product is CATSRDGSGNTIYF.

The gene calls are TRBV7-9 and TRBJ1-2; TRBD1 agrees at 7 bases. CDR1 SEHNR and CDR2 FQNEAQ come from the germline V gene (reference sequence). CDR3 length: 16 residues. The V segment lost 5 bases and the J segment 0 bases; nucleotides outside the gene matches: 9. The CDR3 loop is CASSPTGIEANYGYTF. Written as DNA, the CDR3 is TGTGCCAGCAGCCCGACAGGGATTGAAGCTAACTATGGCTACACCTTC.

The chain couples TRBV2 to TRBJ1-2, with 9 bases aligning to TRBD1. This CDR3 has 17 residues. Germline CDR1 and CDR2: SNHLY and FYNNEI. Losses at the gene ends were 5 bases for V and 0 bases for J; bases not matched to a gene: 10. CDR3 DNA sequence: TGTGCCAGCAGTACCCCCGGGACAGGGACCACTAACTATGGCTACACCTTC. The encoded protein is CASSTPGTGTTNYGYTF.

The CDR3 region is CASSLVSEETQYF. CDR3 DNA sequence: TGCGCCAGCAGCTTGGTATCAGAAGAGACCCAGTACTTC. This sequence joins TRBV5-1 and TRBJ2-5; D not resolved. This CDR3 has 13 amino acids. The ends were cut back, 0 bases at V and 3 bases at J, with 6 bases in the middle. Germline-derived CDR1 and CDR2 are SGHRS and YFSETQ.

CDR3 loop: CASSPSPYGYTF. CDR3 sequence (DNA): TGTGCCAGCAGCCCCTCTCCCTATGGCTACACCTTC. The gene calls are TRBV6-5 and TRBJ1-2, with no clear D. Trimming took 6 bases from V and 4 from J, leaving 9 bases between them. Germline V lookup: CDR1 MNHEY, CDR2 SVGAGI. CDR3 length: 12 residues.

The chain couples TRBV6-2 or TRBV6-3 to TRBJ1-2, with D possibly matching TRBD1 (5 bases). V was shortened by 0 bases and J by 7 bases, with 12 bases between the two germline ends. The CDR3 runs to 14 residues. CDR1 is MNHEY, CDR2 SVGEGT, per germline. The CDR3 region is CASSYSTDLFGYTF. The CDR3 nucleotides are TGTGCCAGCAGTTACTCGACAGACTTATTTGGCTACACCTTC.

The rearrangement uses TRBV9 and TRBJ2-5; 9 bases are shared with TRBD1. Germline V gene data show CDR1 as SGDLS and CDR2 as YYNGEE. This CDR3 comprises 14 residues. With 4 bases clipped from V and 1 base from J, the junction kept 2 bases outside the gene matches. The CDR3 coding sequence is TGTGCCAGCAGCTTGACAGGGGGCCAAGAGACCCAGTACTTC. Encoded protein: CASSLTGGQETQYF.

DNA for the CDR3: TGCAGCGTCGGGGACAGGGCCGTTAACGGGATTATGAACACTGAAGCTTTCTTT. Translation gives CSVGDRAVNGIMNTEAFF. The chain links TRBV29-1 to TRBJ1-1; 9 bases are shared with TRBD1. CDR1 and CDR2 (germline): SQVTM, ANQGSEA. This CDR3 region has 18 residues. V lost 6 bases and J lost 0; bases outside the gene matches: 17.

The V and J genes are TRBV5-5 and TRBJ2-7; 14 bases are a match to TRBD2. The CDR3 totals 19 residues. From germline, CDR1 is SGHKS and CDR2 YYEKEE (reference sequence). The V and J ends lost 2 bases and 0 bases, in that order; junction bases with no gene match: 10. The CDR3 is CASSLGMGLAGARSYEQYF. As DNA, the CDR3 is TGTGCCAGCAGCTTAGGCATGGGACTAGCGGGGGCCCGCTCCTACGAGCAGTACTTC.

V and J are TRBV12-3 or TRBV12-4 and TRBJ1-2, with 7 bases matching TRBD1. The CDR3 runs 13 residues. V lost 5 bases to trimming and J lost 7 bases; unmatched junction nucleotides: 7. The CDR3 DNA follows: TGTGCCAGCAGTCTTGGACAGGTTGCTGGCTACACCTTC. Protein product: CASSLGQVAGYTF.

The genes are TRBV12-5 and TRBJ2-3, with a tentative D call TRBD2 (5 bases). The CDR3 consists of 13 residues. V lost 5 bases, J lost 2 bases, and 8 bases lay in between. Germline CDR1 and CDR2: LGHNT and FRNRAP. The CDR3 nucleotides are TGTGCTAGTGGTGGACTCCTCACAGATACGCAGTATTTT. Its protein is CASGGLLTDTQYF.